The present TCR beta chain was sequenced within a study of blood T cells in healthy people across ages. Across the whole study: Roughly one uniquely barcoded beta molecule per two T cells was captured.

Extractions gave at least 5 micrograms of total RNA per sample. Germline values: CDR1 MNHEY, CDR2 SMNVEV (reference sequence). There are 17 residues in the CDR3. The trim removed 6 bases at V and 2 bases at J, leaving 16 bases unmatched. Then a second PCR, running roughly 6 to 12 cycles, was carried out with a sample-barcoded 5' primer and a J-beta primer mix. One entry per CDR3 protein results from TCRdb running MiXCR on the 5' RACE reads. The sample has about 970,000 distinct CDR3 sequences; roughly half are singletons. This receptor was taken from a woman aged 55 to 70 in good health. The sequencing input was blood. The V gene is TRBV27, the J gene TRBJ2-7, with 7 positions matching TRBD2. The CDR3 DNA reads TGTGCCAGCAGCTCGATCGACTGGGAGGGCCTAACCTACGAGCAGTACTTC. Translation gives CASSSIDWEGLTYEQYF.